Below, one T cell receptor (beta chain) is given with its context. Its antigen is not identified. This record comes from a study of CD8+CD57+ T cells in acquired aplastic anemia. Study-wide context: Average DNA yield from sorted CD4+ and CD8+ cells was approximately 3 ug. Study-wide results and caveats: Patients were compared with controls for CD8+ Simpson's diversity, and no significant difference emerged.

V was pared by 3 bases and J by 9 bases, with 9 bases of the junction left unmatched. The CDR3 length is 14 residues. The germline gives CDR1 SGHDT, CDR2 YYEEEE. TCR beta VDJ combinations and CDR3 sequences were profiled from genomic DNA. TCRdb reprocessed the reads via MiXCR and lists one record per CDR3 protein. The table records 150,000 to 200,000 distinct CDR3 sequences, approximately 60% of them present only once. The chain is built from TRBV5-6 and TRBJ1-2; 9 bases line up with TRBD1. Sequenced input: sorted CD4+, CD8+, or CD8+CD57+ T cells (not recorded which) from PBMCs. This sequence was found in a human donor in good health. CDR3 sequence: CASSSGQGLIRYTF. The DNA for the CDR3 is TGTGCCAGCAGCTCGGGACAGGGATTAATACGCTACACCTTC.